Each of the 12 T cell receptor beta chains below was sequenced from the same sample in a study of T cell responses to AZD1222 COVID-19 vaccine. The method was immunoSEQ multiplex PCR; TCRdb's version includes in-frame clones alone and lacks a portion of them. The data show about 140,000 clones, 70% to 90% seen once. The sequenced sample was peripheral blood, obtained on day 0 of AZD1222 vaccination. These receptors originate from an adult in good health.

The CDR3 sequence: CASRQDHGYTF. The CDR3 nucleotides read TGTGCCAGCAGACAGGACCATGGCTACACCTTC. The chain recombines TRBV12-3 or TRBV12-4 with TRBJ1-2, with D maybe TRBD1 (5 bases). Between the trimmed V and J ends, which lost 6 bases and 6 bases, there was a span of 8 bases. There are 11 residues in the CDR3.

J is TRBJ1-2 and V is TRBV27, with D maybe TRBD1 (5 bases). There are 14 residues in the CDR3. Germline V CDR1 and CDR2: MNHEY, SMNVEV (reference sequence). V was cut by 2 bases and J by 8 bases, with 15 bases left in between. The CDR3 protein is CASSLVRGAHGYTF. The CDR3 DNA is TGTGCCAGCAGTTTAGTCAGAGGGGCCCACGGCTACACCTTC.

The gene calls are TRBV28 and TRBJ2-3, with TRBD2 as a possible D gene (6 bases). The germline gives CDR1 MDHEN, CDR2 SYDVKM. The CDR3 length is 15 residues. V was clipped by 7 bases and J by 2 bases, with 16 bases between them. This CDR3 reads CASITGGDDTDTQYF. CDR3 DNA sequence: TGTGCCAGCATCACAGGAGGGGACGACACAGATACGCAGTATTTT.

This chain uses TRBV7-8 with TRBJ2-4; 7 bases fit TRBD1. The length of the CDR3 is 14 residues. V dropped 7 bases and J dropped 4; count of bases not matched to a gene: 7. Germline V CDR1 and CDR2: SGHVS, FQNEAQ. The DNA of the CDR3 is TGTGCCAGCACTCAACCGGGACAGAAAAACATTCAGTACTTC. Protein: CASTQPGQKNIQYF.

This sequence joins TRBV5-1 and TRBJ2-3; the match to TRBD2 covers 11 bases. Germline loops: CDR1 SGHRS, CDR2 YFSETQ. This CDR3 spans 16 amino acids. Trimming took 3 bases from V and 0 from J; bases not matched to a gene: 3. The DNA for the CDR3 is TGCGCCAGCAGCTCCCTAGCGGGAGGTAGCACAGATACGCAGTATTTT. This translates into CASSSLAGGSTDTQYF.

This sequence joins TRBV10-1 and TRBJ1-1; 7 nucleotides agree with TRBD1. This CDR3 is built from 15 residues. The germline gives CDR1 WNHNN, CDR2 SYGVQD (reference sequence). After removal of 6 bases from V and 1 base from J, the junction contained 8 bases not matched to a gene. This CDR3 is CASSLTGTGNTEAFF. CDR3 bases: TGCGCCAGCAGCTTGACAGGGACGGGGAACACTGAAGCTTTCTTT.

The rearrangement links TRBV6-2 or TRBV6-3 to TRBJ2-3, with 10 positions matching TRBD2. V was clipped by 6 bases and J by 2 bases; unmatched bases: 5. The CDR3 is 15 residues long. Germline CDR1 MNHEY, CDR2 SVGEGT. CDR3 amino acids: CASSAGTSDTDTQYF. The CDR3 nucleotides are TGTGCCAGCAGCGCCGGGACTAGCGACACAGATACGCAGTATTTT.

The rearrangement uses TRBV19 and TRBJ2-7, with TRBD2 matching over 8 bases. CDR3 size: 16 residues. Germline CDR1 is LNHDA and CDR2 is SQIVND (reference sequence). V lost 6 bases and J lost 3; bases outside the gene matches: 13. CDR3 sequence: CASSSGAGVIFYEQYF. In DNA form, the CDR3 reads TGTGCCAGTAGCTCAGGAGCGGGGGTTATCTTCTACGAGCAGTACTTC.

The gene calls are TRBV19 and TRBJ2-7; no clear D gene. There are 12 residues in the CDR3. Trimming stripped 1 base from V and 7 bases from J, with 8 bases between. The germline gives CDR1 LNHDA, CDR2 SQIVND (reference sequence). CDR3 sequence: CASSIATGEQYF. In DNA form, the CDR3 reads TGTGCCAGTAGTATAGCAACCGGGGAGCAGTACTTC. Together with reference TRBV19 and TRBJ2-7, the CDR3 gives the full variable domain: DGGITQSPKYLFRKEGQNVTLSCEQNLNHDAMYWYRQDPGQGLRLIYYSQIVNDFQKGDIAEGYSVSREKKESFPLTVTSAQKNPTAFYLCASSIATGEQYFGPGTRLTVT.

The chain combines TRBV6-5 with TRBJ2-1; D is possibly TRBD1 (6 bases). Trimming removed 6 bases from V and 4 bases from J, with 13 bases in between. CDR1 and CDR2 from the germline V gene are MNHEY and SVGAGI. The CDR3 is 14 amino acids. The CDR3 DNA follows: TGTGCCAGCAGGTCCGGGACACATTACAATGAGCAGTTCTTC. Amino acid sequence: CASRSGTHYNEQFF.

The chain links TRBV2 to TRBJ1-5; the D is unclear. This CDR3 contains 9 residues. CDR1 SNHLY and CDR2 FYNNEI come from the germline V gene. V shed 10 bases and J shed 6 bases, with 4 bases lying between them. The CDR3 region has the DNA TGTGCCATCGGTCAGCCCCAGCATTTT. It codes for CAIGQPQHF.

The J gene is TRBJ2-1, the V gene TRBV4-2, with 9 positions matching TRBD2. The germline CDR1 and CDR2 sequences are LGHNA and YNFKEQ. The CDR3 spans 15 residues. The V and J ends lost 0 bases and 8 bases, in that order; junction bases with no gene match: 5. CDR3 nucleotides: TGTGCCAGCAGCCAAGAAAGCGGGGGGCCCTATGAGCAGTTCTTC. This encodes CASSQESGGPYEQFF.